This T cell receptor (beta chain) appears in the sequencing data of a study of cytomegalovirus exposure and HLA in healthy donors. The study's findings and limits: The study assumed roughly uniform donor sequencing depth for presence/absence analyses.

The CDR3 totals 14 residues. Trimming cost V 4 bases and J 3 bases; bases outside gene matches: 4. CDR1 and CDR2 (germline): LNHNV, YYDKDF (reference sequence). About this clone: Its cognate antigen is unknown.

PCR involved 60 Vbeta and 13 Jbeta primers. Authors' processing steps: Per a later analysis, the number of unique TCR beta chains was 75 million to 90 million, of which 9 million to 14 million were shared. TCRdb keeps only in-frame clones here, not all; method: immunoSEQ multiplex PCR. V, J and clone size reflect that table, while D and trimming were determined from the DNA. There are over 120,000 clones in the sample; approximately 82% occur only once, and approximately 1.3% lies in the top ten. This sequence originates from a man aged 25-45 years in good health and CMV-seropositive. The chain employs TRBV15 and TRBJ2-7; 9 nucleotides match TRBD1. The specimen sequenced was PBMCs. The CDR3 bases are TGTGCCACCAGCACTAGACAGGGGGGCTACGAGCAGTACTTC. The encoded protein is CATSTRQGGYEQYF.